This is a list of T cell receptor beta chains from one sample in a study of beta chain features in type 1 diabetes. This table comes from immunoSEQ multiplex PCR, and its TCRdb copy is limited to in-frame clones, with some not included. The top ten hold about 1% of the sample, which has almost 350,000 clones, about a tenth seen once. Material for sequencing was central memory CD4+ T cells from blood. The receptors here all came from a man younger than 40 with type 1 diabetes. The CDR3 runs from the conserved cysteine through the conserved F or W. The D gene is left open where the match is weak. Part of the rows lack a size; the others show once, few, many or a class for expanded clones.

TRBJ2-1	TRBD1	-	TRBV18	CASSPGTANEQFF	TGTGCCAGCTCACCTGGGACAGCTAATGAGCAGTTCTTC
TRBJ1-2	-	few	TRBV14	CASSQDTQGGYTF	TGTGCCAGCAGCCAAGATACTCAAGGTGGCTACACCTTC
TRBJ1-2	-	-	TRBV5-4	CASGRTSDYGYTF	TGTGCCAGCGGTCGGACATCCGACTATGGCTACACCTTC
TRBJ1-2	TRBD1	once	TRBV7-2	CASSLAQGARGYTF	TGTGCCAGCAGCTTAGCACAGGGGGCTCGCGGCTACACCTTC
TRBJ2-7	TRBD1	few	TRBV7-2	CASSFGQGVTYEQYF	TGTGCCAGCAGCTTCGGACAGGGGGTGACTTACGAGCAGTACTTC
TRBJ1-2	-	-	TRBV6-5	CASSYDGRDYGYTF	TGTGCCAGCAGTTACGATGGCAGGGACTATGGCTACACCTTC
TRBJ1-4	-	-	TRBV4-3	CASSPGGNGREKLFF	TGCGCCAGCAGCCCTGGGGGAAATGGTCGGGAAAAACTGTTTTTT
TRBJ2-5	-	few	TRBV27	CASRRQEQETQYF	TGTGCCAGCAGACGACAGGAGCAAGAGACCCAGTACTTC
TRBJ1-2	-	-	TRBV6-1	CASCLTGYGYTF	TGTGCCAGCTGTTTAACAGGCTATGGCTACACCTTC
TRBJ2-5	-	-	TRBV7-2	CASSLGPGRETQYF	TGTGCCAGCAGCTTAGGGCCGGGGAGGGAGACCCAGTACTTC
TRBJ2-5	-	few	TRBV25-1	CASSAGARETQYF	TGTGCCAGCAGTGCCGGGGCCCGGGAGACCCAGTACTTC
TRBJ2-3	-	few	TRBV2	CASTGEMMDTQYF	TGTGCCAGCACGGGGGAGATGATGGATACGCAGTATTTT
TRBJ1-1	TRBD1	few	TRBV6-6	CASREDRRLTEAFF	TGTGCCAGCAGAGAGGACAGGCGCCTCACTGAAGCTTTCTTT
TRBJ1-5	-	few	TRBV2	CASSEFRPLGNQPQHF	TGTGCCAGCAGTGAATTTCGGCCGCTTGGGAATCAGCCCCAGCATTTT
TRBJ1-6	-	few	TRBV4-1	CASSQDIGQIYNSPLHF	TGCGCCAGCAGCCAAGATATTGGGCAGATCTATAATTCACCCCTCCACTTT
TRBJ2-2	-	few	TRBV5-1	CASSFFGHNTGELFF	TGCGCCAGCAGCTTTTTTGGGCATAACACCGGGGAGCTGTTTTTT
TRBJ1-1	-	-	TRBV9	CASSVEGVTEAFF	TGTGCCAGCAGCGTAGAGGGGGTCACTGAAGCTTTCTTT
TRBJ1-6	-	-	TRBV30	CAWSVQGNSPLHF	TGTGCCTGGAGTGTACAGGGTAATTCACCCCTCCACTTT
TRBJ2-2	-	-	TRBV29-1	CSVGGLTNTGELFF	TGCAGCGTTGGGGGACTCACGAACACCGGGGAGCTGTTTTTT
TRBJ2-5	-	-	TRBV7-8	CASSSNWDIGQSTQYF	TGTGCCAGCAGCTCAAACTGGGACATCGGACAGTCGACCCAGTACTTC
TRBJ2-7	-	few	TRBV7-2	CASSLSQRGEQYF	TGTGCCAGCAGCTTATCTCAGCGTGGGGAGCAGTACTTC
TRBJ2-1	-	many	TRBV13	CASSIYNEQFF	TGTGCCAGCAGCATATACAATGAGCAGTTCTTC
TRBJ2-7	-	few	TRBV28	CASSRQPEQYF	TGTGCCAGCAGCAGACAGCCTGAGCAGTACTTC
TRBJ1-1	TRBD1	many	TRBV19	CASRATGGTEAFF	TGTGCCAGTAGGGCCACAGGGGGCACTGAAGCTTTCTTT
TRBJ1-1	-	-	TRBV16	CASSYAVNTEAFF	TGTGCCAGCAGCTACGCGGTAAACACTGAAGCTTTCTTT
TRBJ2-5	-	few	TRBV5-1	CASSLGTRPQETQYF	TGCGCCAGCAGCCTCGGGACTCGACCACAAGAGACCCAGTACTTC
TRBJ1-1	TRBD1	few	TRBV7-2	CASSSIRGPLNTEAFF	TGTGCCAGCAGCTCCATCAGGGGGCCTCTGAACACTGAAGCTTTCTTT
TRBJ1-1	-	-	TRBV7-9	CASSLALGLNTEAFF	TGTGCCAGCAGCTTAGCGTTGGGTTTGAACACTGAAGCTTTCTTT
TRBJ1-5	TRBD1	-	TRBV2	CASSEYRGLSNQPQHF	TGTGCCAGCAGTGAATACAGGGGATTGAGCAATCAGCCCCAGCATTTT
TRBJ2-1	-	-	TRBV5-5	CASSLDWGQFF	TGTGCCAGCAGCTTGGATTGGGGTCAGTTCTTC
TRBJ2-7	TRBD2	few	TRBV11-2	CASSWTSSNGEQYF	TGTGCCAGCAGCTGGACTAGTTCTAACGGCGAGCAGTACTTC
TRBJ2-3	TRBD1	-	TRBV2	CATDRQGLHTDTQYF	TGTGCCACCGACAGACAGGGGTTGCACACAGATACGCAGTATTTT
TRBJ2-3	-	few	TRBV2	CASSLSTDTQYF	TGTGCCAGCAGCCTTAGCACAGATACGCAGTATTTT
TRBJ2-1	-	-	TRBV5-4	CASSQDPPGQENEQFF	TGTGCCAGCAGCCAAGATCCACCGGGGCAAGAAAATGAGCAGTTCTTC
TRBJ2-6	-	many	TRBV19	CASGDSGANVLTF	TGTGCCAGTGGGGACTCTGGGGCCAACGTCCTGACTTTC
TRBJ2-3	TRBD1	-	TRBV7-2	CASSRDSFTDTQYF	TGTGCCAGCAGCCGGGACAGCTTTACAGATACGCAGTATTTT
TRBJ2-2	-	-	TRBV11-2	CASSLTRDTGELFF	TGTGCCAGCAGCTTAACAAGGGACACCGGGGAGCTGTTTTTT
TRBJ1-2	-	-	TRBV7-2	CASSLRQPGGYGYTF	TGTGCCAGCAGCCTGAGACAGCCTGGAGGGTATGGCTACACCTTC
TRBJ1-2	TRBD1	-	TRBV29-1	CSVDGVGQGYGYTF	TGCAGCGTTGATGGTGTGGGACAGGGGTATGGCTACACCTTC
TRBJ1-5	-	-	TRBV30	CASSRDSDQPQHF	TGTGCCTCAAGCCGAGACAGTGATCAGCCCCAGCATTTT
TRBJ1-2	TRBD1	few	TRBV7-2	CASSLDPQGNNYGYTF	TGTGCCAGCAGCTTAGATCCACAGGGGAACAACTATGGCTACACCTTC
TRBJ2-5	TRBD1	few	TRBV28	CASSSRTGEETQYF	TGTGCCAGCAGTTCCCGGACAGGTGAAGAGACCCAGTACTTC
TRBJ2-1	-	-	TRBV7-8	CASSFSGAYNEQFF	TGTGCCAGCAGCTTTTCAGGGGCGTACAATGAGCAGTTCTTC
TRBJ2-5	-	-	TRBV11-3	CASSFGSQETQYF	TGTGCCAGCAGCTTTGGCAGTCAAGAGACCCAGTACTTC
TRBJ2-7	TRBD1	-	TRBV2	CASSLQGAEQYF	TGTGCCAGCAGCTTACAGGGGGCCGAGCAGTACTTC
TRBJ2-7	-	-	TRBV7-9	CASSLMGSSYEQYF	TGTGCCAGCAGCTTAATGGGGAGCTCCTACGAGCAGTACTTC
TRBJ2-7	TRBD1	-	TRBV23-1	CASAPGQGRHEQYF	TGCGCCAGCGCTCCGGGACAGGGGCGACACGAGCAGTACTTC
TRBJ2-3	-	few	TRBV7-8	CASSPFDTQYF	TGTGCCAGCAGTCCGTTCGATACGCAGTATTTT